Each of the 8 T cell receptor beta chains below was sequenced from the same sample in a study of monozygotic twins with inflammatory bowel disease (dated by TCRdb to the late 2010s). The protocol used for the library was 5' RACE. The run used an Illumina HiSeq 2500. With the reads reprocessed by TCRdb, a single entry stands for each CDR3 protein sequence and no DNA is reported. This specimen's table enumerates over 130,000 distinct CDR3 sequences. The ten biggest clones cover 2% to 2.5% of the sample. The specimen sequenced was blood. Receptor source: a human donor with ulcerative colitis or Crohn's disease, or a healthy co-twin of an affected twin (not recorded which).

The J gene is TRBJ2-3, the V gene TRBV11-1; TCRdb reports TRBD1, a call that lacks DNA to check it against. Germline V gives CDR1 SGHAT, CDR2 FQDESV (reference sequence). This CDR3 region has 18 residues. The CDR3 loop is CASSLRNPGALGTDTQYF. The variable domain in full, completed from reference TRBV11-1 and TRBJ2-3, reads EAEVAQSPRYKITEKSQAVAFWCDPISGHATLYWYRQILGQGPELLVQFQDESVVDDSQLPKDRFSAERLKGVDSTLKIQPAELGDSAMYLCASSLRNPGALGTDTQYFGPGTRLTVL.

This chain joins TRBV4-3 and TRBJ1-3; TCRdb picks TRBD1, but there is no DNA to check that call. The CDR3 totals 18 residues. The germline gives CDR1 LGHNA, CDR2 YSLEER. The CDR3 sequence: CASSRTDRGVITGNTIYF.

The V and J genes are TRBV30 and TRBJ2-7; TCRdb returns TRBD1, unconfirmable since there is no DNA. The germline V gene encodes CDR1 GTSNPN and CDR2 SVGIG (reference sequence). The CDR3 runs 17 residues. The CDR3 loop reads CAWSVRRIGTDSYEQYF.

CDR3 residues: CASSWSPTVDYQETQYF. This chain connects TRBV6-5 to TRBJ2-5; TCRdb indicates TRBD1, and absent DNA this call remains unverified. This CDR3 is 17 amino acids long. Germline CDR1 and CDR2: MNHEY and SVGAGI.

The CDR3 is CASSQDQGTQYF. V usage is TRBV14 and J usage is TRBJ2-5. Germline values: CDR1 SGHDN, CDR2 FVKESK. This CDR3 spans 12 amino acids.

The chain employs TRBV7-8 and TRBJ1-6; TCRdb's D gene call, TRBD1, goes unchecked for lack of DNA. The germline CDR1 and CDR2 sequences are SGHVS and FQNEAQ. This CDR3 is built from 18 residues. The CDR3 is CASSLARDRTLYNSPLHF.

This chain joins TRBV5-4 and TRBJ1-1; without DNA, the TCRdb call of TRBD1 cannot be checked. Germline V lookup: CDR1 SGHNT, CDR2 YYREEE (reference sequence). The CDR3 runs 15 residues. CDR3 protein: CASSYSEGAGTEAFF. The variable domain in full, with the rest retrieved from reference TRBV5-4 and TRBJ1-1, is ETGVTQSPTHLIKTRGQQVTLRCSSQSGHNTVSWYQQALGQGPQFIFQYYREEENGRGNFPPRFSGLQFPNYSSELNVNALELDDSALYLCASSYSEGAGTEAFFGQGTRLTVV.

This chain connects TRBV5-6 to TRBJ1-1. The CDR3 is 13 amino acids. CDR1 is SGHDT and CDR2 is YYEEEE in the germline V gene. This chain's CDR3 is CASSLRANTEAFF.